Below, one T cell receptor beta chain is given with its context. The sample comes from a study of CD8 T cells in Susac syndrome. Age- and sex-matched healthy donors served as the control group. Negative isolation yielded the CD8+ and CD4+ T cells, while FACS enriched the TEMRA cells. It was with random hexamers that roughly 0.5 to 1 ug RNA was reverse transcribed. An immunoSEQ multiplex PCR amplified TCR beta CDR3 over 54 Vbeta and 13 Jbeta. TCRdb reanalysed the immunoSEQ multiplex PCR reads using MiXCR and keeps one entry per CDR3 protein. The repertoire holds around 160,000 distinct CDR3 sequences, with 90% to 95% as singletons. CDR3 length: 15 residues. V was trimmed by 3 bases and J by 8 bases, leaving 17 bases between them.

The chain links TRBV5-7 to TRBJ1-4; maybe TRBD1 (6 bases). TRBV5-7 is an ORF; its function is uncertain. Sequencing used CD4+ T cells from PBMCs. This receptor was obtained from a human donor in good health. CDR3 loop: CASSCRWGHNEKLFF. DNA of the CDR3: TGTGCCAGCAGCTGTCGATGGGGGCATAACGAAAAACTGTTTTTT.